This passage covers 22 T cell receptor beta chains from one sample sequenced in a study of blood T cell repertoires in COVID-19. The table came from immunoSEQ multiplex PCR; TCRdb's copy has only in-frame clones and leaves some out. Of about 200,000 clones in the sample, roughly four fifths were seen once. Sequencing input: PBMCs or T cells enriched from blood (not recorded which). These receptors came from a man aged 40-50 years who had recovered from COVID-19.

CDR3 DNA sequence: TGTGCCAGCAGCCAGTCCCCCGGCGGGGGGAGCACAGATACGCAGTATTTT. This translates into CASSQSPGGGSTDTQYF. This chain uses TRBV4-2 with TRBJ2-3; 8 bases match TRBD2. Losses at the gene ends were 3 bases for V and 0 bases for J; bases not matched to a gene: 8. The germline CDR1 and CDR2 sequences are LGHNA and YNFKEQ. This CDR3 comprises 17 residues.

The chain uses TRBV29-1 and TRBJ2-6, with D perhaps TRBD2 (7 bases). Trimming pared 7 bases from V and 0 bases from J, leaving 13 bases between. There are 15 residues in the CDR3. CDR1 SQVTM and CDR2 ANQGSEA come from the germline V gene. CDR3 nucleotides: TGCAGCGCAGCGGGACAACCCTCTGGGGCCAACGTCCTGACTTTC. Its translation is CSAAGQPSGANVLTF.

The chain has TRBV7-3 and TRBJ2-2; no clear D. The CDR3 has 14 amino acids. The V end lost 5 bases, the J end lost 0 bases, and 7 bases lay between the germline ends. Germline V gives CDR1 SGHTA, CDR2 FQGTGA. DNA of the CDR3: TGTGCCAGCAGCCGTACAGCGAACACCGGGGAGCTGTTTTTT. Translated: CASSRTANTGELFF. Using reference TRBV7-3 and TRBJ2-2 for the parts outside the CDR3, the full variable domain is GAGVSQTPSNKVTEKGKYVELRCDPISGHTALYWYRQSLGQGPEFLIYFQGTGAADDSGLPNDRFFAVRPEGSVSTLKIQRTERGDSAVYLCASSRTANTGELFFGEGSRLTVL.

This clone was seen only once. The chain employs TRBV23-1 and TRBJ2-5, with 11 positions matching TRBD2. Being an ORF, TRBV23-1 has a function that is uncertain. The CDR3 loop spans 16 amino acids. J gave up 1 base and V 6 bases, and 7 bases lay outside the gene matches. The CDR3 sequence: CASRGAGLAAQETQYF. In nucleotides, the CDR3 is TGCGCCAGCAGGGGGGCGGGACTAGCGGCCCAAGAGACCCAGTACTTC.

The V gene is TRBV10-3, the J gene TRBJ2-7; 9 bases match TRBD1. The length of the CDR3 is 14 residues. Unmatched junction bases numbered 4, after V lost 2 bases and J lost 5 bases. Germline V gene lookup returns CDR1 ENHRY and CDR2 SYGVKD. DNA of the CDR3: TGTGCCATCAGTGAGGGACAGGGGCCCAACGAGCAGTACTTC. Translated, it gives CAISEGQGPNEQYF.

This clone was seen only a few times. The chain has TRBV5-1 and TRBJ1-6; the D gene is possibly TRBD1 (5 bases). Germline lookup yields CDR1 SGHRS and CDR2 YFSETQ. The CDR3 length is 14 residues. The ends were cut back, 1 base at V and 13 bases at J, with 15 bases in the middle. The CDR3 is CASSLTGRYGPLHF. The CDR3 nucleotides read TGCGCCAGCAGCTTGACAGGTCGTTACGGGCCCCTCCACTTT.

This chain links TRBV6-6 with TRBJ1-1; TRBD1 aligns across 12 bases. J lost 7 bases, V lost 8 bases, and 5 bases had no gene match. Germline CDR1 and CDR2: MNHNY and SVGAGI (reference sequence). The CDR3 spans 13 residues. As DNA, the CDR3 is TGTGCCAGCGGGGACAGGGGGCATAGTGAAGCTTTCTTT. Translating gives CASGDRGHSEAFF.

The V and J genes are TRBV28 and TRBJ1-2; a possible D gene is TRBD1 (5 bases). V lost 6 bases and J 8 bases, leaving 19 bases between the germline ends. This CDR3 has 14 residues. CDR1 MDHEN and CDR2 SYDVKM come from the germline V gene. The CDR3 here is CASSPLPAGNGYTF. In DNA, the CDR3 is TGTGCCAGCAGCCCCCTTCCGGCAGGGAACGGCTACACCTTC.

The V and J genes are TRBV9 and TRBJ1-2; D is possibly TRBD1 (5 bases). Trimming left V 0 bases short and J 8 bases short, with 29 bases between. The CDR3 loop spans 19 amino acids. In germline, CDR1 is SGDLS, CDR2 YYNGEE. This chain's CDR3 is CASSVGGGVRVPQPGGYTF. CDR3 DNA sequence: TGTGCCAGCAGCGTAGGGGGAGGTGTCAGGGTACCCCAGCCGGGAGGCTACACCTTC.

This rearrangement joins TRBV5-5 to TRBJ2-7, with D unresolved. CDR1 is SGHKS, CDR2 YYEKEE, per germline (reference sequence). This CDR3 has 14 amino acids. V was pared by 0 bases and J by 3 bases, with 10 bases between. CDR3 amino acids: CASSLAVGDYEQYV. DNA for the CDR3: TGTGCCAGCAGCTTGGCCGTCGGAGACTACGAGCAGTACGTC.

V and J are TRBV7-9 and TRBJ1-2, with D unresolved. This CDR3 contains 12 residues. Germline-derived CDR1 and CDR2 are SEHNR and FQNEAQ (reference sequence). Trimming pared 7 bases from V and 6 bases from J, leaving 12 bases between. The CDR3 here is CASTSEGHGYTF. For the CDR3, the DNA is TGTGCCAGCACTTCCGAGGGTCATGGCTACACCTTC.

This clone was seen only once. The V and J genes are TRBV6-4 and TRBJ2-7; tentatively, D is TRBD1 (5 bases). Per the germline V gene, CDR1 is MRHNA and CDR2 is SNTAGT. This CDR3 comprises 10 residues. Trimming left V 5 bases short and J 7 bases short, with 6 bases between. The chain's CDR3 is CASSRQEQYV. CDR3 nucleotide sequence: TGTGCCAGCAGTCGACAGGAGCAGTACGTC.

The CDR3: CASSYGVGDTGELFF. The CDR3 DNA sequence: TGTGCCAGCAGTTACGGCGTCGGGGACACCGGGGAGCTGTTTTTT. V gene TRBV6-5 combines with J gene TRBJ2-2; TRBD2 is a possible D gene (5 bases). V dropped 2 bases and J dropped 3 bases, with 10 bases sitting between them. The CDR3 contains 15 residues. CDR1 is MNHEY and CDR2 is SVGAGI in the germline V gene.

This clone was seen only a few times. V gene TRBV5-1 combines with J gene TRBJ2-2; D not certain. The V gene lost 0 bases and the J gene lost 6 bases, with 12 bases spanning the gap. Germline V gene data show CDR1 as SGHRS and CDR2 as YFSETQ. The length of the CDR3 is 15 residues. The CDR3 protein is CASSLALVEAGELFF. The CDR3 bases are TGCGCCAGCAGCTTGGCCCTAGTTGAGGCCGGGGAGCTGTTTTTT.

V gene TRBV24-1 combines with J gene TRBJ2-1; 13 nucleotides match TRBD2. Germline values: CDR1 KGHDR, CDR2 SFDVKD. V shed 7 bases and J 7 bases; nucleotides not matched to a gene: 3. The CDR3 totals 14 residues. CDR3 in DNA: TGTGCCACCAGAGGGACTAGCGGGGCGAATGAGCAGTTCTTC. Translating it yields CATRGTSGANEQFF.

This rearrangement joins TRBV30 to TRBJ2-2, with TRBD1 matching 7 bases. Germline lookup yields CDR1 GTSNPN and CDR2 SVGIG (reference sequence). Trimming at V came to 2 bases and at J to 0 bases, leaving 9 bases not matched to a gene. The CDR3 extends over 17 amino acids. The CDR3 protein is CAWSHRTGTTNTGELFF. The CDR3 nucleotides read TGTGCCTGGAGTCACCGGACAGGTACTACGAACACCGGGGAGCTGTTTTTT.

This chain links TRBV5-1 with TRBJ2-7; TRBD1 aligns across 11 bases. Germline V lookup: CDR1 SGHRS, CDR2 YFSETQ. This CDR3 is 17 amino acids long. V dropped 4 bases and J dropped 2; count of bases not matched to a gene: 11. This chain's CDR3 is CASSPWTGGAGTYEQYF. Here the CDR3 DNA reads TGCGCCAGCAGCCCCTGGACAGGGGGCGCCGGGACCTACGAGCAGTACTTC.

The chain joins TRBV6-4 to TRBJ2-2, with a weak D call TRBD1 (6 bases). This CDR3 has 14 residues. Trimming stripped 6 bases from V and 2 bases from J, with 10 bases between. Germline CDR1 is MRHNA and CDR2 is SNTAGT. CDR3 in amino acids: CASRGQHNTGELFF. CDR3 coding DNA: TGTGCCAGCAGGGGACAACATAACACCGGGGAGCTGTTTTTT.

CDR3 region: CASSGGTGNEQYF. Written as DNA, the CDR3 is TGTGCCAGCAGCGGCGGGACAGGGAACGAGCAGTACTTC. The genes are TRBV7-3 and TRBJ2-7; TRBD1 matches at 9 bases. Trimming at V came to 5 bases and at J to 5 bases, leaving 4 bases not matched to a gene. Germline V lookup: CDR1 SGHTA, CDR2 FQGTGA. This CDR3 contains 13 residues.

The gene calls are TRBV7-8 and TRBJ2-1; 7 bases map to TRBD1. The ends lost 6 bases at V and 8 bases at J; junction bases unmatched: 13. This CDR3 has 15 residues. Germline assignment: CDR1 SGHVS and CDR2 FQNEAQ. CDR3 nucleotides: TGTGCCAGCAGTGCTCGGGACCTAGGGGGCGATGAGCAGTTCTTC. Amino acids: CASSARDLGGDEQFF. Filled out from reference TRBV7-8 and TRBJ2-1, the complete variable domain reads GAGVSQSPRYKVAKRGQDVALRCDPISGHVSLFWYQQALGQGPEFLTYFQNEAQLDKSGLPSDRFFAERPEGSVSTLKIQRTQQEDSAVYLCASSARDLGGDEQFFGPGTRLTVL.

This sequence joins TRBV15 and TRBJ2-7; possible D gene TRBD1, 6 bases. Trimming took 9 bases from V and 0 from J, leaving 18 bases between them. This CDR3 comprises 15 residues. The V gene's germline CDR1 is LNHNV and CDR2 YYDKDF (reference sequence). CDR3 sequence: CATTPQGIISYEQYF. The CDR3 nucleotides are TGTGCCACTACCCCCCAGGGGATTATCTCCTACGAGCAGTACTTC.

The chain carries TRBV9 and TRBJ1-2; D might be TRBD1 (5 bases). Germline values: CDR1 SGDLS, CDR2 YYNGEE. The CDR3 length is 14 residues. Trimming stripped 3 bases from V and 7 bases from J, with 16 bases between. In DNA, the CDR3 is TGTGCCAGCAGCGAGGGCAGGGAATTCCCTGGCTACACCTTC. Residues: CASSEGREFPGYTF.